The sequence of this T cell receptor beta chain was determined in a study of OX40 agonist ivuxolimab in advanced cancers. Study in general: Previous treatment with anti-PD-1, anti-PD-L1 or anti-CTLA-4 therapy was allowed; 40% had received some. The study reported partial responses in three patients: one hepatocellular carcinoma, two cutaneous melanoma.

Clones were read by immunoSEQ multiplex PCR, and TCRdb kept only the in-frame ones, dropping some. The data contain 27,000 or so clones, around 85% of them singletons. V dropped 1 base and J dropped 3 bases, with 4 bases sitting between them. Germline V lookup: CDR1 MDHEN, CDR2 SYDVKM. This CDR3 spans 12 amino acids. Source: CD4+ or CD8+ T cells sorted from blood, taken in a trial of the OX40 agonist ivuxolimab. The chain has TRBV28 and TRBJ2-7; D gene ambiguous. The sequence derives from an adult with an advanced solid tumor such as melanoma, head and neck, liver or kidney cancer. The CDR3 DNA reads TGTGCCAGCAGTTTATCCGACTACGAGCAGTACTTC. It codes for CASSLSDYEQYF.